Listed below are T cell receptor beta chains from one sample, sequenced in a study of T cell repertoires in cytomegalovirus infection. One entry per CDR3 protein results from TCRdb running MiXCR on the reads. The sample lists around 330,000 distinct CDR3 sequences, 15% to 20% occurring once. The sample consisted of PBMCs. Receptors were obtained from a human donor in good health (CMV status not recorded). Some clones in this sample may be carry-over from other donors' samples. The CDR3 runs from the conserved cysteine through the conserved F or W. A D gene is named only where the DNA matches it firmly. Rows may omit the clone size; those that give it use once, few, many or a size class.

D: -; V: TRBV7-8; size: many; length: 19; J: TRBJ2-6; CDR3: CASSLSPVSHYSGANVLTF; DNA: TGTGCCAGCAGCTTATCCCCAGTATCCCACTACTCTGGGGCCAACGTCCTGACTTTC
D: TRBD1; V: TRBV6-1; size: once; length: 16; J: TRBJ2-5; CDR3: CASSSGTGRVGETQYF; DNA: TGTGCCAGCAGTTCCGGGACAGGGAGGGTAGGAGAGACCCAGTACTTC
D: -; V: TRBV7-2; size: many; length: 15; J: TRBJ1-4; CDR3: CASSLAVQGYEKLFF; DNA: TGTGCCAGCAGCTTAGCCGTCCAGGGATATGAAAAACTGTTTTTT
D: -; V: TRBV12-3/TRBV12-4; size: -; length: 16; J: TRBJ2-1; CDR3: CASSLAPGNKYNEQFF; DNA: TGTGCCAGCAGTTTAGCGCCGGGAAATAAGTACAATGAGCAGTTCTTC
D: TRBD1; V: TRBV20-1; size: -; length: 15; J: TRBJ2-1; CDR3: CSAGLGQGVYNEQFF; DNA: TGCAGTGCCGGCCTTGGGCAGGGGGTTTACAATGAGCAGTTCTTC
D: -; V: TRBV7-2; size: few; length: 18; J: TRBJ2-3; CDR3: CASSLQTAGGPTTDTQYF; DNA: TGTGCCAGCAGCTTACAGACGGCCGGGGGGCCCACCACAGATACGCAGTATTTT
D: -; V: TRBV4-1; size: -; length: 13; J: TRBJ1-2; CDR3: CASSQEHYYGYTF; DNA: TGCGCCAGCAGCCAAGAACACTACTATGGCTACACCTTC
D: TRBD1; V: TRBV7-2; size: many; length: 15; J: TRBJ1-3; CDR3: CASSPQGGSGNTIYF; DNA: TGTGCCAGCAGCCCACAGGGGGGGTCTGGAAACACCATATATTTT
D: -; V: TRBV6-6; size: -; length: 12; J: TRBJ1-5; CDR3: CASRYQTGAQHF; DNA: TGTGCCAGCAGATATCAGACTGGTGCCCAGCATTTT
D: TRBD1; V: TRBV24-1; size: -; length: 15; J: TRBJ2-2; CDR3: CATPRTGVESGELFF; DNA: TGTGCCACCCCCCGGACAGGGGTCGAATCCGGGGAGCTGTTTTTT
D: TRBD2; V: TRBV7-2; size: many; length: 14; J: TRBJ2-7; CDR3: CAIELAGGPLEQYF; DNA: TGTGCCATCGAATTAGCGGGGGGCCCTCTAGAACAGTACTTC
D: -; V: TRBV29-1; size: few; length: 14; J: TRBJ2-6; CDR3: CSVVAGSGANVLTF; DNA: TGCAGCGTTGTCGCCGGCTCTGGGGCCAACGTCCTGACTTTC
D: TRBD1; V: TRBV19; size: few; length: 17; J: TRBJ2-3; CDR3: CATTPGQPLSSTDTQYF; DNA: TGTGCCACTACACCGGGACAGCCTCTGTCTAGCACAGATACGCAGTATTTT
D: -; V: TRBV6-2/TRBV6-3; size: few; length: 12; J: TRBJ2-1; CDR3: CASSSPSVEQFF; DNA: TGTGCCAGCAGTTCCCCTAGCGTCGAGCAGTTCTTC
D: TRBD2; V: TRBV28; size: -; length: 14; J: TRBJ2-1; CDR3: CASTTSVSNNEQFF; DNA: TGTGCCAGCACTACTAGCGTATCCAACAATGAGCAGTTCTTC
D: -; V: TRBV18; size: few; length: 13; J: TRBJ1-1; CDR3: CASLTVMNTEAFF; DNA: TGTGCCAGTTTGACGGTAATGAACACTGAAGCTTTCTTT
D: -; V: TRBV2; size: many; length: 14; J: TRBJ1-4; CDR3: CASGEGDGNEKLFF; DNA: TGTGCCAGCGGGGAGGGTGACGGTAATGAAAAACTGTTTTTT
D: -; V: TRBV7-8; size: many; length: 16; J: TRBJ2-5; CDR3: CASSLAPGGIFETQYF; DNA: TGTGCCAGCAGCTTAGCTCCAGGTGGGATATTCGAGACCCAGTACTTC
D: -; V: TRBV6-5; size: few; length: 15; J: TRBJ1-1; CDR3: CASSFWGGDTQEAFF; DNA: TGTGCCAGCAGTTTTTGGGGGGGCGACACACAGGAAGCTTTCTTT
D: -; V: TRBV24-1; size: -; length: 21; J: TRBJ2-3; CDR3: CATSDPDSHKQGGRGTDTQYF; DNA: TGTGCCACCAGTGATCCGGACTCCCATAAGCAGGGAGGTCGGGGCACAGATACGCAGTATTTT
D: -; V: TRBV7-2; size: many; length: 14; J: TRBJ2-7; CDR3: CASSLMGQDYEQYF; DNA: TGTGCCAGCAGCTTGATGGGCCAGGACTACGAGCAGTACTTC
D: TRBD2; V: TRBV18; size: -; length: 15; J: TRBJ2-5; CDR3: CASSPGTSMKETQYF; DNA: TGTGCCAGCTCACCCGGGACTAGCATGAAAGAGACCCAGTACTTC
D: -; V: TRBV9; size: few; length: 15; J: TRBJ1-1; CDR3: CASSVSGGPPGLRFF; DNA: TGTGCCAGCAGCGTGTCGGGGGGCCCTCCGGGACTGCGGTTCTTT
D: -; V: TRBV7-2; size: many; length: 16; J: TRBJ2-3; CDR3: CASSLNGPSNTDTQYF; DNA: TGTGCCAGCAGCTTAAACGGGCCTTCCAACACAGATACGCAGTATTTT
D: -; V: TRBV5-1; size: few; length: 13; J: TRBJ1-6; CDR3: CASSLDSPSPLHF; DNA: TGCGCCAGCAGCCTAGACAGTCCATCACCCCTCCACTTT
D: -; V: TRBV7-2; size: many; length: 17; J: TRBJ2-7; CDR3: CASSSTLLQGIRNEQYF; DNA: TGTGCCAGCAGCTCCACATTACTACAGGGAATCAGGAACGAGCAGTACTTC
D: TRBD2; V: TRBV5-4; size: -; length: 16; J: TRBJ2-3; CDR3: CASSLAAGGPTNTQYF; DNA: TGTGCCAGCAGCTTGGCCGCGGGGGGGCCAACGAATACGCAGTATTTT
D: -; V: TRBV10-3; size: few; length: 17; J: TRBJ2-3; CDR3: CAISPILIGASTDTQYF; DNA: TGTGCCATCAGTCCGATTCTGATAGGGGCTAGCACAGATACGCAGTATTTT
D: -; V: TRBV6-1; size: -; length: 14; J: TRBJ1-5; CDR3: CASSEMTSNQPQHF; DNA: TGTGCCAGCAGTGAGATGACTAGCAATCAGCCCCAGCATTTT
D: TRBD2; V: TRBV11-1; size: -; length: 15; J: TRBJ2-1; CDR3: CASSRTSGVVDEQFF; DNA: TGTGCCAGCAGCCGGACTAGCGGGGTAGTCGATGAGCAGTTCTTC
D: -; V: TRBV29-1; size: -; length: 11; J: TRBJ1-1; CDR3: CSAEQNTEAFF; DNA: TGCAGCGCAGAACAGAATACTGAAGCTTTCTTT
D: TRBD1; V: TRBV11-2; size: -; length: 16; J: TRBJ2-5; CDR3: CASSTGTGIGKRSQYF; DNA: TGTGCCAGCAGCACAGGGACAGGGATCGGAAAAAGGAGCCAGTACTTC
D: -; V: TRBV7-9; size: many; length: 14; J: TRBJ2-7; CDR3: CASSPRGPSYEQYF; DNA: TGTGCCAGCAGCCCCCGGGGACCCTCCTACGAGCAGTACTTC
D: TRBD1; V: TRBV20-1; size: few; length: 15; J: TRBJ2-1; CDR3: CSASQGANPAVEQFF; DNA: TGCAGTGCTAGCCAGGGGGCTAATCCGGCAGTTGAGCAGTTCTTC
D: -; V: TRBV2; size: -; length: 14; J: TRBJ2-2; CDR3: CASSEGQNTGELFF; DNA: TGTGCCAGCAGTGAAGGGCAGAACACCGGGGAGCTGTTTTTT
D: -; V: TRBV19; size: few; length: 15; J: TRBJ1-1; CDR3: CASSRDPPQGTEAFF; DNA: TGTGCCAGTAGCCGGGACCCACCCCAGGGAACTGAAGCTTTCTTT
D: -; V: TRBV5-1; size: many; length: 15; J: TRBJ2-3; CDR3: CASSLVLEGADTQYF; DNA: TGCGCCAGCAGCTTGGTCCTTGAGGGAGCAGATACGCAGTATTTT
D: TRBD1; V: TRBV28; size: -; length: 14; J: TRBJ1-2; CDR3: CASSFWTGDYGYTF; DNA: TGTGCCAGCAGTTTCTGGACAGGGGACTATGGCTACACCTTC
D: -; V: TRBV7-2; size: many; length: 13; J: TRBJ1-2; CDR3: CASSLAQGYGYTF; DNA: TGTGCCAGCAGCTTAGCTCAGGGATATGGCTACACCTTC
D: -; V: TRBV5-4; size: few; length: 14; J: TRBJ2-1; CDR3: CASSLPSSYNEQFF; DNA: TGTGCCAGCAGCTTGCCAAGCTCCTACAATGAGCAGTTCTTC
D: TRBD1; V: TRBV15; size: many; length: 16; J: TRBJ1-5; CDR3: CATSREPPDRGEPQHF; DNA: TGTGCCACCAGCAGAGAACCCCCGGACAGGGGCGAGCCCCAGCATTTT
D: TRBD1; V: TRBV7-8; size: -; length: 13; J: TRBJ1-1; CDR3: CASSQTTGAEAFF; DNA: TGTGCCAGCAGCCAGACAACAGGGGCTGAAGCTTTCTTT
D: -; V: TRBV4-3; size: few; length: 16; J: TRBJ2-3; CDR3: CASSQGSGQVRDTQYF; DNA: TGCGCCAGCAGCCAAGGGAGCGGCCAAGTTCGAGATACGCAGTATTTT
D: -; V: TRBV12-3/TRBV12-4; size: few; length: 15; J: TRBJ1-5; CDR3: CASTVAGGLNQPQHF; DNA: TGTGCCAGCACCGTAGCGGGGGGCCTGAATCAGCCCCAGCATTTT
D: -; V: TRBV6-1; size: few; length: 14; J: TRBJ1-6; CDR3: CASREATYNSPLHF; DNA: TGTGCCAGCAGAGAGGCGACCTATAATTCACCCCTCCACTTT
D: -; V: TRBV6-1; size: many; length: 13; J: TRBJ2-1; CDR3: CASSSTVGLGQFF; DNA: TGTGCCAGCAGTTCGACCGTAGGATTGGGGCAGTTCTTC
D: -; V: TRBV28; size: many; length: 15; J: TRBJ1-6; CDR3: CATDYLFVGNSPLHF; DNA: TGTGCCACTGACTATCTTTTCGTAGGAAATTCACCCCTCCACTTT
D: -; V: TRBV7-2; size: many; length: 15; J: TRBJ1-5; CDR3: CASSLRQALSSPQHF; DNA: TGTGCCAGCAGCTTGAGACAGGCCCTCTCATCGCCCCAGCATTTT
D: -; V: TRBV5-1; size: few; length: 14; J: TRBJ1-2; CDR3: CASSRDERNYGYTF; DNA: TGCGCCAGCAGCCGTGACGAGAGGAACTATGGCTACACCTTC
D: TRBD1; V: TRBV15; size: few; length: 17; J: TRBJ2-7; CDR3: CATSRGGPGQGGYEQYF; DNA: TGTGCCACCAGCAGAGGAGGACCGGGACAGGGGGGGTACGAGCAGTACTTC
D: TRBD1; V: TRBV20-1; size: -; length: 14; J: TRBJ1-6; CDR3: CRAQAGGMDSPLHF; DNA: TGCAGGGCCCAGGCAGGGGGCATGGATTCACCCCTCCACTTT
D: -; V: TRBV11-3; size: many; length: 15; J: TRBJ2-1; CDR3: CASSLDSSSYNEQFF; DNA: TGTGCCAGCAGCTTAGACAGCAGCTCCTACAATGAGCAGTTCTTC